The clone carrying this T cell receptor (beta chain) was observed once. The sample belongs to a study of blood T cell repertoires in COVID-19. The V segment lost 5 bases and the J segment 8 bases; nucleotides outside the gene matches: 7. CDR3 length equals 15 residues. Germline V lookup: CDR1 SGHVS, CDR2 FQNEAQ. Authors' methods: Estimates of nucleated cell counts were drawn from the amplification of reference gene primers. Assay used: immunoSEQ multiplex PCR; TCRdb lists only in-frame clones, some missing. V, J and clone size derive from that table, while D and trimming were established from the DNA sequence. In the table there are about 110,000 clones, 89% of which are singletons.

The chain combines TRBV7-8 with TRBJ2-2; TRBD1 agrees at 11 bases. The sequence was collected from a man aged 35-49 years with active or convalescent COVID-19. The sample consisted of peripheral blood. This chain's CDR3 is CASSPKDRGLGELFF. CDR3 in DNA: TGTGCCAGCAGCCCCAAGGACAGGGGGCTGGGGGAGCTGTTTTTT. The whole variable domain, remainder taken from reference TRBV7-8 and TRBJ2-2, is GAGVSQSPRYKVAKRGQDVALRCDPISGHVSLFWYQQALGQGPEFLTYFQNEAQLDKSGLPSDRFFAERPEGSVSTLKIQRTQQEDSAVYLCASSPKDRGLGELFFGEGSRLTVL.